This is a list of T cell receptor beta chains from one sample in a study of blood T cell repertoires in COVID-19. Sequencing was performed with immunoSEQ multiplex PCR; in TCRdb, only in-frame clones are kept and a portion is missing. Of hundreds of thousands of clones listed, more than 75% are singletons. The sample consisted of peripheral blood. Receptor source: a woman aged 50 to 60 with active or convalescent COVID-19. The CDR3 runs from the conserved cysteine through the conserved F or W. D genes are given only for firm matches. Not all rows give a size; the values are once, few, many and, for expanded clones, a class.

clone_size d_call j_call v_call cdr3_nt cdr3_aa
. . TRBJ1-2 TRBV7-2 TGTGCCAGCAGCCCCTTTGGGGGACTAGGCTATGGCTACACCTTC CASSPFGGLGYGYTF
. . TRBJ1-5 TRBV21-1 TGTGCCAGCATCCAGGTAAGCAATCAGCCCCAGCATTTT CASIQVSNQPQHF
. TRBD1 TRBJ1-1 TRBV5-1 TGCGCCAGCAGCTCTGGGACAGGGCCTTCTCTGAACACTGAAGCTTTCTTT CASSSGTGPSLNTEAFF
. . TRBJ1-1 TRBV2 TGTGCCAGCAGTGAACCCACAGGGTTTAACACTGAAGCTTTCTTT CASSEPTGFNTEAFF
. TRBD1 TRBJ1-4 TRBV5-1 TGCGCCAGCAGCCCGGGACAGGGGGCTTTGATTGCTAATGAAAAACTGTTTTTT CASSPGQGALIANEKLFF
. . TRBJ2-3 TRBV7-7 TGTGCTAGCAGCTTATCAGGGAGCACAGATACGCAGTATTTT CASSLSGSTDTQYF
. TRBD1 TRBJ1-2 TRBV6-5 TGTGCCAGCAGTTTGACAGGGGCGACTGGCTACACCTTC CASSLTGATGYTF
. . TRBJ1-2 TRBV4-3 TGCGCCAGCAGCCAAGGAAAATTCGGGGGTAGTAACTATGGCTACACCTTC CASSQGKFGGSNYGYTF
. . TRBJ1-1 TRBV10-2 TGCGCCAGTAGGGGGTCGATAGGGAGGGACACTGAAGCTTTCTTT CASRGSIGRDTEAFF
. TRBD1 TRBJ2-1 TRBV10-3 TGTGCCATCAGCGCCGGGACAGGGCTATACAATGAGCAGTTCTTC CAISAGTGLYNEQFF
. TRBD2 TRBJ2-2 TRBV7-6 TGTGCCAGCAGCTTAGCCCCTAGCGGGAGCGGGTTCACCGGGGAGCTGTTTTTT CASSLAPSGSGFTGELFF
. TRBD1 TRBJ2-1 TRBV7-6 TGTGCCAGCAGCTTAGCGGACAGGGCAAACAATGAGCAGTTCTTC CASSLADRANNEQFF
. TRBD1 TRBJ2-4 TRBV3-1/TRBV3-2 TGTGCCAGCAGACCTGACAGGGCGGACAAAAACATTCAGTACTTC CASRPDRADKNIQYF
. . TRBJ2-5 TRBV5-6 TGTGCCAGCAGCTTGTCCAAAGAGACCCAGTACTTC CASSLSKETQYF
. . TRBJ1-5 TRBV15 TGTGCCACCAGCAGAGTTGAGGGAAATCAGCCCCAGCATTTT CATSRVEGNQPQHF
once . TRBJ1-4 TRBV4-2 TGTGCCAGCAGCCAAGATCGGCAGGTTAATGAAAAACTGTTTTTT CASSQDRQVNEKLFF
. TRBD2 TRBJ2-7 TRBV28 TGTGCCAGCAGTTCGCGGGAGGGCCACGACGAGCAGTACTTC CASSSREGHDEQYF
. . TRBJ2-4 TRBV9 TGTGCCAGCAGCCAGGCCGGGACTCTGAAAAACATTCAGTACTTC CASSQAGTLKNIQYF
. . TRBJ2-5 TRBV7-9 TGTGCCAGCAGCTCTAGGGGGGGAGAGACCCAGTACTTC CASSSRGGETQYF
. TRBD1 TRBJ1-2 TRBV27 TGTGCCAGCAGGGACAGGGAGGACTATGGCTACACCTTC CASRDREDYGYTF
. . TRBJ1-2 TRBV4-3 TGCGCCAGCAGCCAAGAGGCTGCGGTTTCAAGATATGGCTACACCTTC CASSQEAAVSRYGYTF
. . TRBJ2-1 TRBV7-8 TGTGCCAGCAGCTTATCTGGGACTGCATCCTACAATGAGCAGTTCTTC CASSLSGTASYNEQFF
. TRBD1 TRBJ1-4 TRBV28 TGTGCCAGCAGTTTTAGGAGACAGGGGGCCCGTAGTGAAAAACTGTTTTTT CASSFRRQGARSEKLFF
. . TRBJ1-4 TRBV2 TGTGCCAGCAACGAAGTCATGGAGAAAGAAAAACTGTTTTTT CASNEVMEKEKLFF
. . TRBJ2-3 TRBV5-1 TGCGCCAGCAGCTCGCGGGGTACAGATACGCAGTATTTT CASSSRGTDTQYF
. TRBD2 TRBJ2-5 TRBV9 TGTGCCAGCAGCGTAGGGGTAGCGGGAGCTCCTGAGACCCAGTACTTC CASSVGVAGAPETQYF
once . TRBJ1-1 TRBV19 TGTGCCAGTAGCCCCGACTCGGGGGAGTGGACCATCACTGAAGCTTTCTTT CASSPDSGEWTITEAFF
. . TRBJ1-1 TRBV5-1 TGCGCCAGCAGCTTGACAGGGACCACTGAAGCTTTCTTT CASSLTGTTEAFF
. . TRBJ1-4 TRBV5-1 TGCGCCAGCAGCCCGTACAGGGATCCCAATGAAAAACTGTTTTTT CASSPYRDPNEKLFF
. . TRBJ2-5 TRBV28 TGTGCCAGCAACGACAGGCGCGAGGAGACCCAGTACTTC CASNDRREETQYF
. TRBD1 TRBJ2-7 TRBV6-4 TGTGCCAGCAGTGACCGTAATGGACAGGATTCCTACGAGCAGTACTTC CASSDRNGQDSYEQYF
. TRBD1 TRBJ1-1 TRBV6-5 TGTGCCAGCAGTTCCTCCGACAGGGGTGTTAGTACTGAAGCTTTCTTT CASSSSDRGVSTEAFF
. . TRBJ1-3 TRBV15 TGTGCCACCAGCAGGGCAGTGCCCTCTGGAAACACCATATATTTT CATSRAVPSGNTIYF
. TRBD1 TRBJ2-7 TRBV7-9 TGTGCCAGCAGCCAAGACAGGGGAGGTCCCTACGAGCAGTACTTC CASSQDRGGPYEQYF
. . TRBJ1-2 TRBV16 TGTGCCAGCAGCCCCTCGGGATTTCCCGATGGCTACACCTTC CASSPSGFPDGYTF
. . TRBJ1-5 TRBV28 TGTGCCAGCAGTTTCCCGTCCGGCAATCAGCCCCAGCATTTT CASSFPSGNQPQHF
. TRBD1 TRBJ2-7 TRBV27 TGTGCCAGCAGTTTATCCGGGACAGGGGTACCTGGTGAGCAGTACTTC CASSLSGTGVPGEQYF
. . TRBJ1-2 TRBV6-4 TGTGCCAGCAGTGAAGCGCCAGGACAATATGGCTACACCTTC CASSEAPGQYGYTF
. . TRBJ1-5 TRBV12-5 TGTGCTAGTGGCTATCTTCAGGTTCTCCATCAGCCCCAGCATTTT CASGYLQVLHQPQHF
once TRBD2 TRBJ2-3 TRBV6-2/TRBV6-3 TGTGCCAGCAGCCCACTAGCGGGAGTCTCAGATACGCAGTATTTT CASSPLAGVSDTQYF
. TRBD1 TRBJ1-2 TRBV6-5 TGTGCCAGCATACAAGGGACAGTGAACTATGGCTACACCTTC CASIQGTVNYGYTF
. TRBD2 TRBJ2-3 TRBV5-1 TGCGCCAGCAGCCCCGACTCTACTAGCGGGGGGAGCACAGATACGCAGTATTTT CASSPDSTSGGSTDTQYF
. TRBD2 TRBJ2-1 TRBV11-3 TGTGCCAGCAGCTCCTTAGCGGGAGGGTCTGGGAATGAGCAGTTCTTC CASSSLAGGSGNEQFF
. TRBD2 TRBJ2-5 TRBV9 TGTGCCAGCAGCAGTGGTGGACTAGGAGTCGAGACCCAGTACTTC CASSSGGLGVETQYF
. TRBD1 TRBJ1-1 TRBV5-4 TGTGCCAGCAGCTTACAGGGGGTCGGTACTGAAGCTTTCTTT CASSLQGVGTEAFF
. TRBD1 TRBJ2-7 TRBV18 TGTGCCAGCTCCCCGGGACAGAACGCCTACGAGCAGTACTTC CASSPGQNAYEQYF
. . TRBJ1-2 TRBV19 TGTGCCAGTAGTACCCCAGGGGCCTATGGCTACACCTTC CASSTPGAYGYTF
. TRBD1 TRBJ1-1 TRBV5-1 TGCGCCAGCAGCAGGGGCCGGATGTTGACAGGGGTCACTGAAGCTTTCTTT CASSRGRMLTGVTEAFF
once . TRBJ1-3 TRBV6-5 TGTGCCAGCAGTTACTCGGGAGGGACGGGAAACACCATATATTTT CASSYSGGTGNTIYF
. . TRBJ1-1 TRBV9 TGTGCCAGCAGCGGAACCGGGGATACTGAAGCTTTCTTT CASSGTGDTEAFF
. TRBD1 TRBJ1-5 TRBV18 TGTGCCAGCTCACCACCGGGACAGGGAGGCTATCAGCCCCAGCATTTT CASSPPGQGGYQPQHF
. TRBD2 TRBJ2-7 TRBV29-1 TGCAGCGTTGAAACGGAACTAGCGAGGTACGAGCAGTACTTC CSVETELARYEQYF
once . TRBJ2-7 TRBV7-8 TGTGCCAGCAGCTTAGACGGCCGGCGGGTTAACGAGCAGTACTTC CASSLDGRRVNEQYF
. . TRBJ1-6 TRBV7-9 TGTGCCAGCAGCCTCACTGGAGTCGGGTCACCCCTCCACTTT CASSLTGVGSPLHF